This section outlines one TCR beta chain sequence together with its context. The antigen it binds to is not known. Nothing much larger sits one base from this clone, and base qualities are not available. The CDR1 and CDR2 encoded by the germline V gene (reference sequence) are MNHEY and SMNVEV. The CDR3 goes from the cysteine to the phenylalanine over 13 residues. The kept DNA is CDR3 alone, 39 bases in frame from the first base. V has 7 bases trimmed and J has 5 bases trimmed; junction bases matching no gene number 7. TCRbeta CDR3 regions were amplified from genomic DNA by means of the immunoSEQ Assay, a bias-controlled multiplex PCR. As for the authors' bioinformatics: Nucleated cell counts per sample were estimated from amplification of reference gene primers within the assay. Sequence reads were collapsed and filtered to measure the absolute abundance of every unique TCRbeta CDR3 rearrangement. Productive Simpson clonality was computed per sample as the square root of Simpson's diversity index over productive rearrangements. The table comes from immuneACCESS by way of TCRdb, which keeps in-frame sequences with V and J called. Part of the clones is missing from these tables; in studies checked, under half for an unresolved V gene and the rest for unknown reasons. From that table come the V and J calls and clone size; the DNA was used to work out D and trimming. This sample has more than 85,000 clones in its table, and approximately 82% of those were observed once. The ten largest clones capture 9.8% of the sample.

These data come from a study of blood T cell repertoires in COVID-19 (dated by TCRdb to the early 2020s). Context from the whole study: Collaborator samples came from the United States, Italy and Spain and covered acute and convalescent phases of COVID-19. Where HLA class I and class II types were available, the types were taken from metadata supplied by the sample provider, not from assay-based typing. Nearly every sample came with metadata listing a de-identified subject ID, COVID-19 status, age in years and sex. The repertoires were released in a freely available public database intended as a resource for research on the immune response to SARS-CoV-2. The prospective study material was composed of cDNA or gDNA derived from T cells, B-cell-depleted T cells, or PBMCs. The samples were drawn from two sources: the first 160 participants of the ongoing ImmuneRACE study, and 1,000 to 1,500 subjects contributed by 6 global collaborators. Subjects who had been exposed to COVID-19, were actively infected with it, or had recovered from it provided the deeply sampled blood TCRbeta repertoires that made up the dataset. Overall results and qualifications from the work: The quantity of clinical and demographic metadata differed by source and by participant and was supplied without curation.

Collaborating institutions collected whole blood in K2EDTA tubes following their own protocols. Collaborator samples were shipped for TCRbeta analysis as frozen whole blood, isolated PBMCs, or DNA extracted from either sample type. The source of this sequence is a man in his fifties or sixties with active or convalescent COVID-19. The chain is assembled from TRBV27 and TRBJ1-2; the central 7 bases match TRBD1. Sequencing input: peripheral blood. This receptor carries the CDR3 CASTRDSRYGYTF. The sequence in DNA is TGTGCCAGCACCAGGGACAGTAGGTATGGCTACACCTTC.